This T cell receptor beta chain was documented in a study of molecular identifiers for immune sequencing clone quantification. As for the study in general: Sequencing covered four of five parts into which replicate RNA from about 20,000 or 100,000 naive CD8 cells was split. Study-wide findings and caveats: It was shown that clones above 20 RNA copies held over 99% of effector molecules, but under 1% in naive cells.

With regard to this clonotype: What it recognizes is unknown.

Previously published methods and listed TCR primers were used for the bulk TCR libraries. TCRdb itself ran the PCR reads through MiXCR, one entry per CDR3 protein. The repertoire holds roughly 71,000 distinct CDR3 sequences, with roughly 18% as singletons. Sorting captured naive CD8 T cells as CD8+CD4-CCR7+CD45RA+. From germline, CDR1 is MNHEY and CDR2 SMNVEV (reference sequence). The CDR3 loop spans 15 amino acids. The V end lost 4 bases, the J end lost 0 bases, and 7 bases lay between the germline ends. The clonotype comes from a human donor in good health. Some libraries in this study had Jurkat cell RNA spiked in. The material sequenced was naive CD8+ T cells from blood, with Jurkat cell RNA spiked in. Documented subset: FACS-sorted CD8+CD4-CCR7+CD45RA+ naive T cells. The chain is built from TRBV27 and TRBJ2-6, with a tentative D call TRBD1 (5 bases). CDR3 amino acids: CASSSTVSGANVLTF. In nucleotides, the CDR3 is TGTGCCAGCAGTTCGACAGTCTCTGGGGCCAACGTCCTGACTTTC.